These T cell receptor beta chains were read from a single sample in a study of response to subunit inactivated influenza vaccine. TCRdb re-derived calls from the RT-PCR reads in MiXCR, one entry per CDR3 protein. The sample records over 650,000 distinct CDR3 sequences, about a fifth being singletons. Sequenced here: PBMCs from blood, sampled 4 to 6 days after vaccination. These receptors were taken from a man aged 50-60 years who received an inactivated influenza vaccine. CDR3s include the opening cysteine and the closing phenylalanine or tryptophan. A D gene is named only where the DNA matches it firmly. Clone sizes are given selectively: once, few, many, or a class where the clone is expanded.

CDR3: CASSSLGGLAGNEQFF
DNA: TGTGCCAGCAGTAGCCTAGGGGGACTAGCTGGCAATGAGCAGTTCTTC
size: .
J: TRBJ2-1
D: TRBD2
V: TRBV28

CDR3: CASSRGTVLRELFF
DNA: TGTGCCAGCAGCCGCGGGACGGTCTTAAGGGAGCTGTTTTTT
size: .
J: TRBJ2-2
D: .
V: TRBV3-1

CDR3: CASSRPLETQYF
DNA: TGTGCCAGCAGCCGCCCCCTGGAGACCCAGTACTTC
size: .
J: TRBJ2-5
D: .
V: TRBV5-6

CDR3: CATSTTRTAPNYGYTF
DNA: TGTGCCACCAGTACTACTAGGACGGCTCCTAACTATGGCTACACCTTC
size: .
J: TRBJ1-2
D: .
V: TRBV24-1

CDR3: CASSGRVTEAFF
DNA: TGTGCCAGCAGTGGGAGGGTAACTGAAGCTTTCTTT
size: many
J: TRBJ1-1
D: .
V: TRBV28

CDR3: CATSDPRDRSSTDTQYF
DNA: TGTGCCACCAGTGATCCTCGGGACAGGTCTAGCACAGATACGCAGTATTTT
size: few
J: TRBJ2-3
D: TRBD1
V: TRBV24-1

CDR3: CAWSTGRGFEQYF
DNA: TGTGCCTGGAGTACAGGCCGCGGTTTCGAGCAGTACTTC
size: few
J: TRBJ2-7
D: .
V: TRBV30

CDR3: CASSLAGVLEQFF
DNA: TGTGCCAGCAGCTTAGCTGGGGTTCTTGAGCAGTTCTTC
size: .
J: TRBJ2-1
D: .
V: TRBV7-9

CDR3: CSVGDNSYEQYF
DNA: TGCAGCGTTGGGGACAACTCCTACGAGCAGTACTTC
size: .
J: TRBJ2-7
D: .
V: TRBV29-1

CDR3: CSALLAGGPKVAGANVLTF
DNA: TGCAGCGCCTTACTAGCGGGAGGGCCCAAAGTGGCTGGGGCCAACGTCCTGACTTTC
size: few
J: TRBJ2-6
D: TRBD2
V: TRBV29-1

CDR3: CSVDPMRGAVIQYF
DNA: TGCAGCGTTGACCCGATGCGGGGGGCTGTCATTCAGTACTTC
size: .
J: TRBJ2-4
D: TRBD2
V: TRBV29-1

CDR3: CASTSRQNTEAFF
DNA: TGTGCCAGCACCTCTCGACAGAACACTGAAGCTTTCTTT
size: few
J: TRBJ1-1
D: .
V: TRBV6-6

CDR3: CASSQGEGAYGYTF
DNA: TGCGCCAGCAGCCAAGGAGAAGGGGCCTATGGCTACACCTTC
size: few
J: TRBJ1-2
D: .
V: TRBV4-3

CDR3: CAWSVLSYEQYF
DNA: TGTGCCTGGAGTGTTTTGTCCTACGAGCAGTACTTC
size: .
J: TRBJ2-7
D: .
V: TRBV30

CDR3: CATSRGAVGEQYF
DNA: TGTGCCACCAGCAGAGGAGCAGTAGGCGAGCAGTACTTC
size: few
J: TRBJ2-7
D: .
V: TRBV15

CDR3: CASSQSSLAGAYEQYF
DNA: TGTGCCAGCAGCCAATCGTCGCTAGCGGGAGCCTACGAGCAGTACTTC
size: .
J: TRBJ2-7
D: TRBD2
V: TRBV16

CDR3: CASSGGQGQETQYF
DNA: TGTGCCAGCAGCGGGGGACAGGGCCAAGAGACCCAGTACTTC
size: .
J: TRBJ2-5
D: TRBD1
V: TRBV9

CDR3: CASTEGQGRGYTF
DNA: TGTGCCAGCACCGAAGGACAGGGACGAGGCTACACCTTC
size: .
J: TRBJ1-2
D: TRBD1
V: TRBV12-3/TRBV12-4

CDR3: CASTFREGWETQYF
DNA: TGTGCCAGCACCTTTCGGGAGGGCTGGGAGACCCAGTACTTC
size: many
J: TRBJ2-5
D: TRBD2
V: TRBV12-3/TRBV12-4

CDR3: CASSLASPRETQYF
DNA: TGTGCCAGCAGCTTAGCGTCCCCCAGGGAGACCCAGTACTTC
size: .
J: TRBJ2-5
D: .
V: TRBV7-2

CDR3: CAASQGRNEQFF
DNA: TGTGCCGCATCACAGGGTAGGAATGAGCAGTTCTTC
size: .
J: TRBJ2-1
D: .
V: TRBV10-3

CDR3: CSARDLKGRNNEQFF
DNA: TGCAGTGCTAGAGATCTTAAGGGACGAAACAATGAGCAGTTCTTC
size: .
J: TRBJ2-1
D: .
V: TRBV20-1

CDR3: CASSPGTSGRAKTQYF
DNA: TGCGCCAGCAGCCCGGGTACTAGCGGGAGGGCGAAGACCCAGTACTTC
size: .
J: TRBJ2-5
D: TRBD2
V: TRBV5-1

CDR3: CASSLAPGRSAGELFF
DNA: TGTGCCAGCAGCTTAGCCCCTGGCAGGTCGGCCGGGGAGCTGTTTTTT
size: few
J: TRBJ2-2
D: .
V: TRBV7-6

CDR3: CATSDSGATEAFF
DNA: TGTGCCACCAGTGACTCCGGGGCGACTGAAGCTTTCTTT
size: .
J: TRBJ1-1
D: .
V: TRBV24-1

CDR3: CATSRNIGTITYEQYF
DNA: TGTGCCACCAGCAGAAACATTGGGACTATCACCTACGAGCAGTACTTC
size: many
J: TRBJ2-7
D: TRBD2
V: TRBV15

CDR3: CATGTTTYEQYF
DNA: TGTGCCACTGGGACTACCACCTACGAGCAGTACTTC
size: few
J: TRBJ2-7
D: TRBD2
V: TRBV6-2/TRBV6-3

CDR3: CASSETSGGRETQYF
DNA: TGCGCCAGCAGTGAGACTAGCGGGGGGCGGGAGACCCAGTACTTC
size: .
J: TRBJ2-5
D: TRBD2
V: TRBV10-2

CDR3: CASSLGYAPTGTLNTGELFF
DNA: TGTGCCAGCAGCTTAGGATATGCACCCACCGGGACTCTGAACACCGGGGAGCTGTTTTTT
size: .
J: TRBJ2-2
D: .
V: TRBV11-2

CDR3: CASSQDTAISNQPQHF
DNA: TGTGCCAGCAGCCAAGATACAGCGATTAGCAATCAGCCCCAGCATTTT
size: few
J: TRBJ1-5
D: .
V: TRBV4-2

CDR3: CSVEGLASYNEQFF
DNA: TGCAGCGTTGAGGGGCTAGCGTCCTACAATGAGCAGTTCTTC
size: few
J: TRBJ2-1
D: .
V: TRBV29-1

CDR3: CASSFSITRPEAFF
DNA: TGTGCCAGCAGTTTCTCCATTACCAGACCTGAAGCTTTCTTT
size: .
J: TRBJ1-1
D: .
V: TRBV28

CDR3: CSVETVSGNTIYF
DNA: TGCAGCGTTGAAACTGTCTCTGGAAACACCATATATTTT
size: .
J: TRBJ1-3
D: .
V: TRBV29-1

CDR3: CSAYDRGQETEAFF
DNA: TGCAGTGCCTACGACAGAGGGCAGGAGACTGAAGCTTTCTTT
size: .
J: TRBJ1-1
D: .
V: TRBV20-1

CDR3: CASSLRRRGYQPQHF
DNA: TGTGCCAGCAGTTTACGACGGAGGGGTTATCAGCCCCAGCATTTT
size: .
J: TRBJ1-5
D: .
V: TRBV28

CDR3: CASKSTASYNQPQHF
DNA: TGTGCCAGCAAGTCTACGGCCTCGTACAATCAGCCCCAGCATTTT
size: few
J: TRBJ1-5
D: .
V: TRBV6-5

CDR3: CASRRTGTSRNSPLHF
DNA: TGTGCCAGCAGAAGGACAGGGACCTCGCGTAATTCACCCCTCCACTTT
size: few
J: TRBJ1-6
D: TRBD1
V: TRBV27

CDR3: CASSLVTASDTQYF
DNA: TGTGCCAGCAGCTTAGTAACAGCTTCCGATACGCAGTATTTT
size: .
J: TRBJ2-3
D: .
V: TRBV11-1

CDR3: CASSIRQGKNTIYF
DNA: TGTGCCAGCAGTATTCGACAGGGGAAAAACACCATATATTTT
size: .
J: TRBJ1-3
D: TRBD1
V: TRBV28

CDR3: CASSLWGRLRGLNYEQYF
DNA: TGTGCCAGCAGCTTGTGGGGCAGGCTAAGAGGTTTAAACTACGAGCAGTACTTC
size: few
J: TRBJ2-7
D: .
V: TRBV5-6

CDR3: CASSYSRRNSKGQLFF
DNA: TGTGCCAGCAGTTACTCAAGAAGGAACAGCAAGGGGCAGCTGTTTTTT
size: .
J: TRBJ2-2
D: .
V: TRBV6-5

CDR3: CSVGYGDTQYF
DNA: TGCAGCGTTGGATACGGGGATACGCAGTATTTT
size: many
J: TRBJ2-3
D: .
V: TRBV29-1